This record concerns one T cell receptor beta chain sequence. What it binds is unknown. The germline CDR1 and CDR2 sequences are SQVTM and ANQGSEA. Trimming left V 3 bases short and J 7 bases short, with 12 bases between. The CDR3 length is 12 residues. PCR primers comprised 60 Vbeta and 13 Jbeta primers. The table came from immunoSEQ multiplex PCR; TCRdb's copy has only in-frame clones and leaves some out. The table shows around 180,000 clones, with roughly 80% occurring only once. The sample originates from a study of cytomegalovirus exposure and HLA in healthy donors. Points from the study as a whole: Most TCR beta V segments were productive about 90% or about 30% of the time in an earlier analysis. Later analysis demonstrated an association between a missense DCLRE1C variant and TCR beta V- and J-gene trimming.

The clonotype comes from a male donor in good health and CMV-seronegative. This chain links TRBV29-1 with TRBJ2-5; tentatively, D is TRBD1 (7 bases). Sequencing was performed on PBMCs. CDR3 nucleotides: TGCAGCGTTGAGGAGGGGGCACGGACCCAGTACTTC. It specifies CSVEEGARTQYF. Using reference TRBV29-1 and TRBJ2-5 for the parts outside the CDR3, the full variable domain is SAVISQKPSRDICQRGTSLTIQCQVDSQVTMMFWYRQQPGQSLTLIATANQGSEATYESGFVIDKFPISRPNLTFSTLTVSNMSPEDSSIYLCSVEEGARTQYFGPGTRLLVL.